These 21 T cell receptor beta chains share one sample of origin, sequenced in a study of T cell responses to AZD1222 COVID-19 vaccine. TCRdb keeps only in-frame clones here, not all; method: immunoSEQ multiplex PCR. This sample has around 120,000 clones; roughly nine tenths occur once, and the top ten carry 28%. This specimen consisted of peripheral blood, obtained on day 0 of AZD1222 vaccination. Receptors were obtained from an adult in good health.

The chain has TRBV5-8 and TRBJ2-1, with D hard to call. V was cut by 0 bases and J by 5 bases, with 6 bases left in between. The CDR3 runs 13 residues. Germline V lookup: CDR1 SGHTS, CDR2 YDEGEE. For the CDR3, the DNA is TGTGCCAGCAGCTTGGTCGAGAACAATGAGCAGTTCTTC. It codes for CASSLVENNEQFF.

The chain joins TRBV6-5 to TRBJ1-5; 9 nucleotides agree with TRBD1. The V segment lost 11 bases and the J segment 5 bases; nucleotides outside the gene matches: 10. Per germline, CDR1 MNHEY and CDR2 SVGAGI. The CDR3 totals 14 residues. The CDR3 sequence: CAGKPQGAHQPQHF. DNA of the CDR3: TGTGCCGGCAAACCACAGGGGGCTCATCAGCCCCAGCATTTT.

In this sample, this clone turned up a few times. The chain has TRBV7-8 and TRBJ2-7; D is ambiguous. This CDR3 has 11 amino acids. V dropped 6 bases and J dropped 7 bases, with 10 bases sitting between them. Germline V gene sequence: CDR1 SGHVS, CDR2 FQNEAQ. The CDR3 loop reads CASSQGREQYF. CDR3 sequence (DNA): TGTGCCAGCAGTCAAGGGCGGGAGCAGTACTTC. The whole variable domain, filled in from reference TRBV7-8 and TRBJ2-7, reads GAGVSQSPRYKVAKRGQDVALRCDPISGHVSLFWYQQALGQGPEFLTYFQNEAQLDKSGLPSDRFFAERPEGSVSTLKIQRTQQEDSAVYLCASSQGREQYFGPGTRLTVT.

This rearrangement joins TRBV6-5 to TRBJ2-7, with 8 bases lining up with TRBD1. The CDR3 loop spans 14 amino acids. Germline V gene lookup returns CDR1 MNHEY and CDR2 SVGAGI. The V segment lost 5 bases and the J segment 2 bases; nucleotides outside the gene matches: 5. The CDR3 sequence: CASSNWDRPYEQYF. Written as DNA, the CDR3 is TGTGCCAGCAGTAATTGGGACAGGCCCTACGAGCAGTACTTC.

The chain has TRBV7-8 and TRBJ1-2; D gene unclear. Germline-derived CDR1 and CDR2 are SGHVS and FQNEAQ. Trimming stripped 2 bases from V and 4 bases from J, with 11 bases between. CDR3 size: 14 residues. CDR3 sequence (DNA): TGTGCCAGCAGCTTAATTTCGGCGTTCTATGGCTACACCTTC. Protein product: CASSLISAFYGYTF. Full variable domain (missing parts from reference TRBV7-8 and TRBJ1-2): GAGVSQSPRYKVAKRGQDVALRCDPISGHVSLFWYQQALGQGPEFLTYFQNEAQLDKSGLPSDRFFAERPEGSVSTLKIQRTQQEDSAVYLCASSLISAFYGYTFGSGTRLTVV.

In DNA, the CDR3 is TGCAGCGGGGGAGGGGGCAGCCAGAGCACAGATACGCAGTATTTT. Its protein is CSGGGGSQSTDTQYF. This rearrangement joins TRBV29-1 to TRBJ2-3, with D perhaps TRBD1 or TRBD2 (7 bases each). V dropped 7 bases and J dropped 0 bases, with 17 bases sitting between them. This CDR3 region has 15 residues. CDR1 is SQVTM and CDR2 is ANQGSEA in the germline V gene.

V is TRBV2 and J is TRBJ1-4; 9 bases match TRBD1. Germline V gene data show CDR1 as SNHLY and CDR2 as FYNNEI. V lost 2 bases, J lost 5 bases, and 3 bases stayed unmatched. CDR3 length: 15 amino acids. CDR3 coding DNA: TGTGCCAGCAGTGAATGGGGACAGGGAAATGAAAAACTGTTTTTT. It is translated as CASSEWGQGNEKLFF.

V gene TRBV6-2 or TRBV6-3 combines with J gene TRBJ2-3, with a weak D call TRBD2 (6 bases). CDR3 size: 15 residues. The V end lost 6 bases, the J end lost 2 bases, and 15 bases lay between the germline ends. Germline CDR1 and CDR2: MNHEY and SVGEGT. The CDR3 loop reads CASSTTSRITDTQYF. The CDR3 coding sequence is TGTGCCAGCAGCACCACTAGCCGAATCACAGATACGCAGTATTTT.

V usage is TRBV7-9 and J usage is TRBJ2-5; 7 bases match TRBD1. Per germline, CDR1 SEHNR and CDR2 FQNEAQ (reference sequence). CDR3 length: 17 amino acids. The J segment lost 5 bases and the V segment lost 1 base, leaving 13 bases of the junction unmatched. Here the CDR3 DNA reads TGTGCCAGCAGCTTAGGGACAGGACCCTCCACTTCGGAGACCCAGTACTTC. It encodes CASSLGTGPSTSETQYF.

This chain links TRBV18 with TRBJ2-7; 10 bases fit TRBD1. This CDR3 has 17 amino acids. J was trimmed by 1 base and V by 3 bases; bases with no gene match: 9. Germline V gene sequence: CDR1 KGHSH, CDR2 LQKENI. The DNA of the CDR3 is TGTGCCAGCTCACCCCTATCTCGGGACAGGGGATCCTACGAGCAGTACTTC. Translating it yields CASSPLSRDRGSYEQYF.

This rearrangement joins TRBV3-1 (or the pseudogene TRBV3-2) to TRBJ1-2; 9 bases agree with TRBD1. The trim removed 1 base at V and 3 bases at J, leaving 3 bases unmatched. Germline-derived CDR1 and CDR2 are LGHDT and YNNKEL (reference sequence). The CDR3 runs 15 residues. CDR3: CASSQVTGGYYGYTF. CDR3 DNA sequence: TGTGCCAGCAGCCAAGTGACAGGGGGGTACTATGGCTACACCTTC.

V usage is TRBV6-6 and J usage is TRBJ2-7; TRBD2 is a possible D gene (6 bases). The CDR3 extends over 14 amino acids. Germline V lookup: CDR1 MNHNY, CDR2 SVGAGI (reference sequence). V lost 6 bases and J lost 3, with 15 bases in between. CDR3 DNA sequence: TGTGCCAGCAGCCGAGGGGACTCCAGCTACGAGCAGTACTTC. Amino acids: CASSRGDSSYEQYF.

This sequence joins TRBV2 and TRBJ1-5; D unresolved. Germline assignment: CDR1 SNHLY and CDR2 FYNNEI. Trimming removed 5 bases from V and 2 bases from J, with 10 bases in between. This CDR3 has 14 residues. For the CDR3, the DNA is TGTGCCAGCAGTACGGATGGGGGCAATCAGCCCCAGCATTTT. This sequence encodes CASSTDGGNQPQHF.

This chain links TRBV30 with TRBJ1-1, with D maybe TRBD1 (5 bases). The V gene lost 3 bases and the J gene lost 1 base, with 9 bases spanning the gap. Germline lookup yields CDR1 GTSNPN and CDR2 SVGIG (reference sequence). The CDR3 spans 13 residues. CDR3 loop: CAWRPGPNTEAFF. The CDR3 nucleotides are TGTGCCTGGAGGCCGGGACCGAACACTGAAGCTTTCTTT.

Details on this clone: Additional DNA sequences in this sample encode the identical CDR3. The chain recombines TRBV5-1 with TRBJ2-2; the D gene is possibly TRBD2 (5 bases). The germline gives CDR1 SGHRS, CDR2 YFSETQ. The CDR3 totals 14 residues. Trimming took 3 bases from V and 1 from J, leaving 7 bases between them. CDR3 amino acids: CASSSGLNTGELFF. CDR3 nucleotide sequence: TGCGCCAGCAGCTCGGGATTGAACACCGGGGAGCTGTTTTTT.

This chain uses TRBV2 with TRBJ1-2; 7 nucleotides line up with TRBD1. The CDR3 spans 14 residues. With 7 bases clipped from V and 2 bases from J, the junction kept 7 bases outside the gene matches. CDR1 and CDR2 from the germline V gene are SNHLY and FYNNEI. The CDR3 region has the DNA TGTGCCAGCACTTCCGGGACAGCCAACTATGGCTACACCTTC. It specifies CASTSGTANYGYTF.

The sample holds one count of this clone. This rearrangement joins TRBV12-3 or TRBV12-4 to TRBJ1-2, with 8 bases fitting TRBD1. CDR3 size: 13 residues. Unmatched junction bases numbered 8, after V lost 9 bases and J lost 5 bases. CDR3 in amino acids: CARFPQGAYGYTF. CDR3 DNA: TGTGCCAGGTTTCCGCAGGGGGCGTATGGCTACACCTTC.

The CDR3 loop is CASSPPLAGANTGELFF. The CDR3 DNA sequence: TGTGCCAGCTCACCACCCCTAGCGGGGGCGAACACCGGGGAGCTGTTTTTT. V is TRBV18 and J is TRBJ2-2; 10 nucleotides agree with TRBD2. Germline CDR1 and CDR2: KGHSH and LQKENI. With V trimmed by 0 bases and J by 0 bases, 1 base remained unmatched. This CDR3 region has 17 residues.

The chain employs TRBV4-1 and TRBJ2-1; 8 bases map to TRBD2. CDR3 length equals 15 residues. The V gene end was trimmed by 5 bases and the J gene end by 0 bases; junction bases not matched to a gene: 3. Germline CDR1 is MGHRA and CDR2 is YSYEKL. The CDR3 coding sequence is TGCGCCAGCAGCGAAACTAGCGGCTCCTACAATGAGCAGTTCTTC. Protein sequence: CASSETSGSYNEQFF.

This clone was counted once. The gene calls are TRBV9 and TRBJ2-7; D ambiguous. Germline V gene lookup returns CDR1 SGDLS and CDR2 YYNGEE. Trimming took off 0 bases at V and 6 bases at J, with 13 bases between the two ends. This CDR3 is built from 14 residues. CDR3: CASSVGWGFGEQYF. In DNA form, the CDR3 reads TGTGCCAGCAGCGTAGGTTGGGGTTTCGGCGAGCAGTACTTC.

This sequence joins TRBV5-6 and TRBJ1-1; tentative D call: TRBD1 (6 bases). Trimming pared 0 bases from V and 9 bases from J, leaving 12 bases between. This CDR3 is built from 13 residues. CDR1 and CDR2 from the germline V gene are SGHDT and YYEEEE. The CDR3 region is CASSLAGTYKAFF. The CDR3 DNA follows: TGTGCCAGCAGCTTGGCCGGGACATACAAAGCTTTCTTT. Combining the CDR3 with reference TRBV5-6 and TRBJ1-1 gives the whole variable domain DAGVTQSPTHLIKTRGQQVTLRCSPKSGHDTVSWYQQALGQGPQFIFQYYEEEERQRGNFPDRFSGHQFPNYSSELNVNALLLGDSALYLCASSLAGTYKAFFGQGTRLTVV.